These 26 T cell receptor beta chains originate from one sample sequenced in a study of T cell changes during pregnancy in multiple sclerosis (dated by TCRdb to the late 2010s). To prepare the library, the immunoSEQ multiplex PCR assay was applied. TCRdb limited this immuneACCESS table to in-frame rearrangements with V and J called. A share of clones is missing; checked studies link under half to unresolved V genes, and the rest is unexplained. Across this sample there are roughly 100,000 clones, with about 90% seen only once. Of the sample, around 1.6% is held by the ten largest clones. The starting material was peripheral blood, obtained before pregnancy. The receptors stem from a female donor with multiple sclerosis, enrolled in a pregnancy study.

The J gene is TRBJ2-1, the V gene TRBV28; D remains ambiguous. CDR1 is MDHEN, CDR2 SYDVKM, per germline. The V end lost 9 bases, the J end lost 4 bases, and 16 bases lay between the germline ends. CDR3 length equals 14 residues. The CDR3 is CASNPFSRYNEQFF. DNA of the CDR3: TGTGCCAGTAATCCGTTTTCGAGATACAATGAGCAGTTCTTC.

The chain has TRBV6-6 and TRBJ1-1; D possibly corresponds to TRBD1 (5 bases). Germline CDR1 and CDR2: MNHNY and SVGAGI (reference sequence). V lost 2 bases and J lost 0, with 13 bases in between. This CDR3 spans 16 amino acids. The CDR3 protein is CASSYGAGGMNTEAFF. Written as DNA, the CDR3 is TGTGCCAGCAGTTACGGGGCGGGGGGTATGAACACTGAAGCTTTCTTT.

The rearrangement joins TRBV5-1 to TRBJ2-7, with 9 nucleotides matching TRBD2. This CDR3 spans 17 amino acids. The V and J ends lost 0 bases and 4 bases, in that order; junction bases with no gene match: 11. The germline CDR1 and CDR2 sequences are SGHRS and YFSETQ. CDR3 residues: CASSLGVRGTSSYEQYF. CDR3 DNA sequence: TGCGCCAGCAGCTTGGGGGTGAGGGGGACTAGCAGTTACGAGCAGTACTTC. The full variable domain, completed using reference TRBV5-1 and TRBJ2-7, is KAGVTQTPRYLIKTRGQQVTLSCSPISGHRSVSWYQQTPGQGLQFLFEYFSETQRNKGNFPGRFSGRQFSNSRSEMNVSTLELGDSALYLCASSLGVRGTSSYEQYFGPGTRLTVT.

The chain combines TRBV6-5 with TRBJ2-1; D ambiguous. The germline V gene encodes CDR1 MNHEY and CDR2 SVGAGI. This CDR3 contains 12 residues. The V end lost 4 bases, the J end lost 7 bases, and 8 bases lay between the germline ends. In DNA, the CDR3 is TGTGCCAGCAGTTCACTAAAAAATGAGCAGTTCTTC. This encodes CASSSLKNEQFF.

The chain combines TRBV5-1 with TRBJ2-1; 9 bases align to TRBD2. This CDR3 region has 15 residues. CDR1 and CDR2 (germline): SGHRS, YFSETQ. V shed 3 bases, J shed 9 bases, and the junction held 10 bases outside the gene matches. The CDR3 DNA reads TGCGCCAGCAGCTCTAGCGGGACTGTCCTCGGTGAGCAGTTCTTC. It codes for CASSSSGTVLGEQFF.

This clone was recorded only once. This chain joins TRBV9 and TRBJ2-1, with 8 bases aligning to TRBD2. Looked up from germline, CDR1 is SGDLS and CDR2 is YYNGEE. The junction had 23 bases not matched to a gene; V was cut back by 3 bases and J by 9 bases. The CDR3 is 19 residues long. The DNA for the CDR3 is TGTGCCAGCAGCGGGGAAACCGGGACTAGGCTACTTAAGGACGGTGAGCAGTTCTTC. It codes for CASSGETGTRLLKDGEQFF. Full variable domain (outside the CDR3, taken from reference TRBV9 and TRBJ2-1): DSGVTQTPKHLITATGQRVTLRCSPRSGDLSVYWYQQSLDQGLQFLIQYYNGEERAKGNILERFSAQQFPDLHSELNLSSLELGDSALYFCASSGETGTRLLKDGEQFFGPGTRLTVL.

The rearrangement joins TRBV10-3 to TRBJ1-1, with 10 bases identical to TRBD1. This CDR3 is built from 15 residues. V was pared by 3 bases and J by 5 bases, with 6 bases of the junction left unmatched. Germline V CDR1 and CDR2: ENHRY, SYGVKD. The CDR3 DNA is TGTGCCATCAGTGAATCGGACAGGGGGTATACTGAAGCTTTCTTT. Translated: CAISESDRGYTEAFF.

The rearrangement uses TRBV6-4 and TRBJ2-7; D gene uncertain. The germline V gene has CDR1 MRHNA and CDR2 SNTAGT. With 4 bases removed from V and 5 bases from J, the gap between germline ends came to 18 bases. CDR3 length: 15 amino acids. This chain's CDR3 is CASSATRDSSHEQYF. The CDR3 DNA is TGTGCCAGCAGTGCCACCCGCGACTCGTCTCACGAGCAGTACTTC.

This clone was seen a few times. This chain connects TRBV18 to TRBJ2-5, with 9 bases identical to TRBD1. Losses at the gene ends were 3 bases for V and 5 bases for J; bases not matched to a gene: 10. CDR1 KGHSH and CDR2 LQKENI come from the germline V gene. The CDR3 length is 16 residues. Here the CDR3 reads CASSPYPPGQGETQYF. CDR3 nucleotides: TGTGCCAGCTCACCCTACCCCCCCGGACAGGGGGAGACCCAGTACTTC. Complete variable domain (other parts from reference TRBV18 and TRBJ2-5): NAGVMQNPRHLVRRRGQEARLRCSPMKGHSHVYWYRQLPEEGLKFMVYLQKENIIDESGMPKERFSAEFPKEGPSILRIQQVVRGDSAAYFCASSPYPPGQGETQYFGPGTRLLVL.

J is TRBJ2-3 and V is TRBV6-1, with 7 nucleotides matching TRBD2. This CDR3 is 15 amino acids long. The V gene end was trimmed by 11 bases and the J gene end by 2 bases; junction bases not matched to a gene: 13. In germline, CDR1 is MNHNS, CDR2 SASEGT. CDR3 sequence reads: CALRASGYATDTQYF. The CDR3 DNA sequence: TGTGCCCTAAGGGCTAGCGGTTACGCCACAGATACGCAGTATTTT.

This clone was detected ten times or more. The rearrangement uses TRBV10-2 and TRBJ2-7; 13 nucleotides align to TRBD2. In germline, CDR1 is WSHSY, CDR2 SAAADI. With 6 bases clipped from V and 5 bases from J, the junction kept 7 bases outside the gene matches. The CDR3 is 15 amino acids. The CDR3 here is CASRNGLAGDHEQYF. In DNA form, the CDR3 reads TGCGCCAGCAGGAACGGACTAGCGGGAGATCACGAGCAGTACTTC.

V usage is TRBV11-2 and J usage is TRBJ2-6; 8 nucleotides align to TRBD1. The length of the CDR3 is 17 residues. Losses at the gene ends were 2 bases for V and 8 bases for J; bases not matched to a gene: 11. Germline lookup yields CDR1 SGHAT and CDR2 FQNNGV. CDR3 nucleotides: TGTGCCAGCAGCTTATGGCAGGGGGCTACCCTCTCCAACGTCCTGACTTTC. It codes for CASSLWQGATLSNVLTF.

The chain recombines TRBV7-6 with TRBJ1-6; TRBD1 matches 9 bases. V dropped 1 base and J dropped 10; count of bases not matched to a gene: 5. The germline V gene has CDR1 SGHVS and CDR2 FNYEAQ. The CDR3 has 15 amino acids. The CDR3 nucleotides read TGTGCCAGCAGCTTAGTCTGGGACAGGGACTCACCCCTCCACTTT. It yields the protein CASSLVWDRDSPLHF.

The V call is TRBV6-6, the J call TRBJ1-5; TRBD1 matches at 9 bases. V shed 0 bases and J 4 bases; nucleotides not matched to a gene: 4. The CDR3 extends over 16 amino acids. Germline V gene data show CDR1 as MNHNY and CDR2 as SVGAGI (reference sequence). CDR3 nucleotides: TGTGCCAGCAGTTACTCTGGGACAGGGCATAATCAGCCCCAGCATTTT. Its protein product is CASSYSGTGHNQPQHF.

The gene calls are TRBV6-5 and TRBJ1-3; TRBD1 matches 9 bases. The CDR3 totals 14 residues. Trimming cost V 6 bases and J 0 bases; bases outside gene matches: 0. In germline, CDR1 is MNHEY, CDR2 SVGAGI. CDR3 region: CASRDRGSGNTIYF. The CDR3, as DNA: TGTGCCAGCAGGGACAGGGGCTCTGGAAACACCATATATTTT.

V is TRBV7-3 and J is TRBJ1-2; weak D call: TRBD1 (6 bases). This CDR3 comprises 15 residues. Germline V gives CDR1 SGHTA, CDR2 FQGTGA. Trimming stripped 5 bases from V and 2 bases from J, with 15 bases between. The CDR3 coding sequence is TGTGCCAGCAGCCCCACCGGGACAAACAACTATGGCTACACCTTC. Its translation is CASSPTGTNNYGYTF.

The chain combines TRBV5-1 with TRBJ1-1; D is perhaps TRBD1 (6 bases). The germline V gene has CDR1 SGHRS and CDR2 YFSETQ. The CDR3 covers 14 residues. With 2 bases removed from V and 1 base from J, the gap between germline ends came to 9 bases. As DNA, the CDR3 is TGCGCCAGCAGCTTCGGACAGCCGAACACTGAAGCTTTCTTT. Translation gives CASSFGQPNTEAFF.

The chain links TRBV5-6 to TRBJ2-7; D is unclear. The CDR3 contains 12 residues. Deletions cut 2 bases from V and 3 bases from J, with 6 bases between. The germline CDR1 and CDR2 sequences are SGHDT and YYEEEE. The CDR3 reads CASSLLSYEQYF. DNA for the CDR3: TGTGCCAGCAGCTTACTAAGCTACGAGCAGTACTTC.

This chain joins TRBV5-5 and TRBJ2-5; TRBD2 matches 7 bases. The CDR3 covers 17 residues. Germline-derived CDR1 and CDR2 are SGHKS and YYEKEE (reference sequence). The V gene end was trimmed by 0 bases and the J gene end by 3 bases; junction bases not matched to a gene: 11. CDR3 nucleotide sequence: TGTGCCAGCAGCTTGGGTCGGGCAGCGGGGAGAAAAGAGACCCAGTACTTC. Its protein product is CASSLGRAAGRKETQYF.

The chain uses TRBV5-8 and TRBJ1-2, with D possibly matching TRBD1 (5 bases). Trimming removed 4 bases from V and 4 bases from J, with 14 bases in between. The CDR3 runs 14 residues. Germline CDR1 is SGHTS and CDR2 is YDEGEE. The CDR3 loop reads CASSPRVGVYGYTF. The CDR3 nucleotides read TGTGCCAGCAGCCCCAGGGTAGGGGTCTATGGCTACACCTTC.

The rearrangement uses TRBV2 and TRBJ1-3; perhaps TRBD1 as D (5 bases). CDR1 and CDR2 from the germline V gene are SNHLY and FYNNEI. V dropped 7 bases and J dropped 2 bases, with 9 bases sitting between them. The CDR3 has 13 residues. CDR3 DNA: TGTGCCAGCAACACAGGAACTGGAAACACCATATATTTT. This codes for CASNTGTGNTIYF. Full variable domain (rest looked up from reference TRBV2 and TRBJ1-3): EPEVTQTPSHQVTQMGQEVILRCVPISNHLYFYWYRQILGQKVEFLVSFYNNEISEKSEIFDDQFSVERPDGSNFTLKIRSTKLEDSAMYFCASNTGTGNTIYFGEGSWLTVV.

The chain combines TRBV5-4 with TRBJ1-2, with D possibly being TRBD1 (6 bases). From germline, CDR1 is SGHNT and CDR2 YYREEE (reference sequence). This CDR3 has 14 amino acids. V shed 1 base and J shed 3 bases, with 10 bases lying between them. The CDR3 loop is CASSLMGQDYGYTF. The CDR3 nucleotides are TGTGCCAGCAGCTTGATGGGACAAGACTATGGCTACACCTTC.

The chain uses TRBV20-1 and TRBJ2-7; maybe TRBD1 (6 bases). CDR3 length: 11 residues. Trimming shortened V by 3 bases and J by 7 bases, and 10 bases separated the two germline ends. Per germline, CDR1 DFQATT and CDR2 SNEGSKA (reference sequence). The CDR3 spells CSASLTGEQYF. The DNA of the CDR3 is TGCAGTGCTAGCCTGACAGGAGAGCAGTACTTC.

V is TRBV6-6 and J is TRBJ1-3; the D is unclear. V gave up 0 bases and J gave up 1 base, with 7 bases separating them. The CDR3 has 15 residues. Germline CDR1 is MNHNY and CDR2 is SVGAGI (reference sequence). The CDR3 bases are TGTGCCAGCAGTTACTCGCGGGGTTCTGGAAACACCATATATTTT. This codes for CASSYSRGSGNTIYF.

The chain is built from TRBV29-1 and TRBJ1-1, with D perhaps matching TRBD1 (5 bases). Trimming took off 7 bases at V and 5 bases at J, with 14 bases between the two ends. The CDR3 totals 12 residues. Germline lookup yields CDR1 SQVTM and CDR2 ANQGSEA. The CDR3 loop is CSAGGFITEAFF. The CDR3 DNA reads TGCAGCGCTGGGGGGTTTATTACTGAAGCTTTCTTT.

This clone appeared a single time. The rearrangement uses TRBV19 and TRBJ2-6; D unresolved. CDR3 length: 17 amino acids. The V gene lost 4 bases and the J gene lost 0 bases, with 13 bases spanning the gap. The V gene's germline CDR1 is LNHDA and CDR2 SQIVND (reference sequence). DNA of the CDR3: TGTGCCAGTAGTAATCGTCCGCCTACCTCTGGGGCCAACGTCCTGACTTTC. It is translated as CASSNRPPTSGANVLTF. The entire variable domain, with the rest obtained from reference TRBV19 and TRBJ2-6, is as follows: DGGITQSPKYLFRKEGQNVTLSCEQNLNHDAMYWYRQDPGQGLRLIYYSQIVNDFQKGDIAEGYSVSREKKESFPLTVTSAQKNPTAFYLCASSNRPPTSGANVLTFGAGSRLTVL.